This T cell receptor (beta chain) was retrieved from a study of blood T cell repertoires in COVID-19. At the level of the study: Sources were T cells, B-cell-depleted T cells, or PBMCs; the material itself was cDNA or gDNA.

As processed by the authors: Reference gene primer amplification gave nucleated cell count estimates. This table comes from immunoSEQ multiplex PCR, and its TCRdb copy is limited to in-frame clones, with some not included. The V and J calls and clone size were taken over from that table, and D and trimming were inferred from the DNA. The top ten hold 20% to 25% of the sample, which has about 49,000 clones, around 81% seen once. The CDR3 is 12 residues long. Looked up from germline, CDR1 is DFQATT and CDR2 is SNEGSKA (reference sequence). Trimming took off 3 bases at V and 7 bases at J, with 12 bases between the two ends.

The rearrangement links TRBV20-1 to TRBJ1-2; tentatively, D is TRBD1 (5 bases). This clonotype was obtained from a woman aged 80 or over with COVID-19, enrolled during active disease. The sequencing input was peripheral blood. The CDR3 spells CSASETARGYTF. CDR3 sequence (DNA): TGCAGTGCTAGTGAGACAGCCCGTGGCTACACCTTC.